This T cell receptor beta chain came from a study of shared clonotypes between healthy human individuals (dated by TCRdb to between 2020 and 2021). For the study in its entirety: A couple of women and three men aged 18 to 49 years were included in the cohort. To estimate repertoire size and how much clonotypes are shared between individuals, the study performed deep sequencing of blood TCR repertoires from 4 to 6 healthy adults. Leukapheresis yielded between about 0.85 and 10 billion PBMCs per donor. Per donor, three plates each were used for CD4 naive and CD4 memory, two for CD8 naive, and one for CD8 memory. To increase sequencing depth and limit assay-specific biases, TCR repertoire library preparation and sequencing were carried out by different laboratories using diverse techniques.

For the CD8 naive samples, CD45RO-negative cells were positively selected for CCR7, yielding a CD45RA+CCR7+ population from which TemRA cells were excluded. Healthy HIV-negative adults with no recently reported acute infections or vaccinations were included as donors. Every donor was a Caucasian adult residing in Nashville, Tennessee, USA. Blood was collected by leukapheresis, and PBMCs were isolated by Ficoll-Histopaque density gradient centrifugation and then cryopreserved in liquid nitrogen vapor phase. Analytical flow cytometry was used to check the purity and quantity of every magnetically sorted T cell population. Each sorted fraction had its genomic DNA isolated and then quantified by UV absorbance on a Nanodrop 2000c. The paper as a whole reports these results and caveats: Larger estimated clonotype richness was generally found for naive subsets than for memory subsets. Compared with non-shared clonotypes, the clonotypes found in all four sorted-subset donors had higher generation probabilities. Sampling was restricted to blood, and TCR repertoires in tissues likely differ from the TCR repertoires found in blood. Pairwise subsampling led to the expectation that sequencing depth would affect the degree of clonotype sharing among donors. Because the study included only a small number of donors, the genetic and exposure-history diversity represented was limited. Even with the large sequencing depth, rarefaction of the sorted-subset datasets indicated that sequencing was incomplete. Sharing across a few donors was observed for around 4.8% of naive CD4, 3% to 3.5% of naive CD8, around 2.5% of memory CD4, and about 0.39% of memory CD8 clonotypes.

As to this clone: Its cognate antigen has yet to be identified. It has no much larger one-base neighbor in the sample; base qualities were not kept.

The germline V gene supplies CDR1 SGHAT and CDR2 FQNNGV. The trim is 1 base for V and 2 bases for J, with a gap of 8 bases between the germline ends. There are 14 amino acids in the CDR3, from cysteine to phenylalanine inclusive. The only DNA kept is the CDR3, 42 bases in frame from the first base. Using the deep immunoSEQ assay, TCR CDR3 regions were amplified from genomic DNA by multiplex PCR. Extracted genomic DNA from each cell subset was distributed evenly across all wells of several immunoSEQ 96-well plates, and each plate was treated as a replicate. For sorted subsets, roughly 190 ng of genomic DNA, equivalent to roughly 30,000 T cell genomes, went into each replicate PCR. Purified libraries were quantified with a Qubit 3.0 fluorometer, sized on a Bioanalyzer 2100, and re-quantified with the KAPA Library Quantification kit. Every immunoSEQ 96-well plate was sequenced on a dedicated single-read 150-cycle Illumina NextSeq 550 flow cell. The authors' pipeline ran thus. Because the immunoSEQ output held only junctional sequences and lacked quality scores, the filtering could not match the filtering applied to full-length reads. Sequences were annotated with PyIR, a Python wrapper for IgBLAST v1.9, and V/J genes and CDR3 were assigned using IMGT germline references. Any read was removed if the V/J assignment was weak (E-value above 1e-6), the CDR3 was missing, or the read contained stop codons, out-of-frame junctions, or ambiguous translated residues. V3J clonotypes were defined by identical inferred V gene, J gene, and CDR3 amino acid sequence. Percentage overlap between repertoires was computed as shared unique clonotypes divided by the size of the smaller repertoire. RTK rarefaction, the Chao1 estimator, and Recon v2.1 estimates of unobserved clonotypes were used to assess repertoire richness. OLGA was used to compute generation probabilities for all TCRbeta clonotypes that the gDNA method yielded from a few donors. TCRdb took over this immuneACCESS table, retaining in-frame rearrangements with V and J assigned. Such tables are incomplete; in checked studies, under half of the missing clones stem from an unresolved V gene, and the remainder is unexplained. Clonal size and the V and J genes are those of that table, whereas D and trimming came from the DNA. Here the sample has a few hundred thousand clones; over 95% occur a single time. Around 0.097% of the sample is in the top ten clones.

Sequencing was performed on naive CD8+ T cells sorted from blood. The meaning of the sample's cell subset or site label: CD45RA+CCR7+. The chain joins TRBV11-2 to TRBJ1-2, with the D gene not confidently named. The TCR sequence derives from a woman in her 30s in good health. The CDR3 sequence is CASSLGEQNYGYTF. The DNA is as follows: TGTGCCAGCAGCTTAGGAGAACAGAACTATGGCTACACCTTC.